A single sample gave rise to the 22 T cell receptor beta chains below, sequenced in a study of response to subunit inactivated influenza vaccine. TCRdb recomputed calls from the RT-PCR reads with MiXCR, one row per CDR3 protein. This table has 280,000 or so distinct CDR3 sequences, about a fifth appearing once. Sequencing used PBMCs from blood, obtained approximately 20 months after vaccination. Receptor source: a man between 50 and 75 years old who received an inactivated influenza vaccine.

With respect to this clonotype: One junction end disagrees with the germline gene, perhaps due to a read error. The chain uses TRBV30 and TRBJ2-7; D may be TRBD2 (7 bases). Germline-derived CDR1 and CDR2 are GTSNPN and SVGIG (reference sequence). The CDR3 spans 11 residues. CDR3 in DNA: TGTGCCTGGAACTACGAGGGGGGGGTCCACTTC. Translation: CAWNYEGGVHF.

A word on this clonotype: It may be a read error: a sequence one base away is much more abundant. CDR3 coding DNA: TGTGCCAGCAGTCCACAGGGGGCCTTCATGAACTCTGAAGCTTTCTTT. Its protein product is CASSPQGAFMNSEAFF. The V call is TRBV28, the J call TRBJ1-1; 9 bases are a match to TRBD1. From germline, CDR1 is MDHEN and CDR2 SYDVKM. CDR3 length: 16 amino acids. The whole variable domain, remainder taken from reference TRBV28 and TRBJ1-1, is DVKVTQSSRYLVKRTGEKVFLECVQDMDHENMFWYRQDPGLGLRLIYFSYDVKMKEKGDIPEGYSVSREKKERFSLILESASTNQTSMYLCASSPQGAFMNSEAFFGQGTRLTVV.

The table lists this clonotype with a few counts. The CDR3 region has the DNA TGTGCCAGCACCCCCAGGACAGGGAACACTGAAGCTTTCTTT. Its protein product is CASTPRTGNTEAFF. This sequence joins TRBV6-5 and TRBJ1-1; 7 nucleotides line up with TRBD1. The germline CDR1 and CDR2 sequences are MNHEY and SVGAGI. Germline trimming cut 7 bases from V and 1 base from J; bases unmatched to any gene: 6. This CDR3 comprises 14 residues.

This clonotype occurred many times. V is TRBV4-3 and J is TRBJ2-1; either TRBD1 or TRBD2 may fit D (5 bases each). Trimming cost V 1 base and J 0 bases, with 10 bases left between them. The CDR3 has 16 residues. CDR1 and CDR2 (germline): LGHNA, YSLEER. CDR3 nucleotides: TGCGCCAGCAGCCAAGCAGGGACGAGCTCCTACAATGAGCAGTTCTTC. Protein: CASSQAGTSSYNEQFF.

The J gene is TRBJ1-2, the V gene TRBV5-1, with TRBD1 as a possible D gene (6 bases). Germline-derived CDR1 and CDR2 are SGHRS and YFSETQ. Trimming stripped 0 bases from V and 7 bases from J, with 10 bases between. The CDR3 spans 13 residues. The CDR3 protein is CASSLAGDSGYTF. In DNA form, the CDR3 reads TGCGCCAGCAGCTTGGCAGGGGATAGTGGCTACACCTTC.

This clonotype was seen only a few times. Here the CDR3 reads CSAIEYGTGSKTQYF. CDR3 bases: TGCAGTGCTATAGAGTATGGGACAGGCTCGAAGACCCAGTACTTC. J is TRBJ2-5 and V is TRBV20-1; 8 nucleotides agree with TRBD1. V was pared by 4 bases and J by 6 bases, with 13 bases of the junction left unmatched. The germline V gene encodes CDR1 DFQATT and CDR2 SNEGSKA (reference sequence). The CDR3 loop spans 15 amino acids.

This clonotype has a handful of counts. The chain carries TRBV6-1 and TRBJ1-4; possibly TRBD1 for D (5 bases). The CDR3 length is 15 residues. Germline CDR1 MNHNS, CDR2 SASEGT. V was shortened by 5 bases and J by 2 bases, with 12 bases between the two germline ends. CDR3 coding DNA: TGTGCCAGCAGTAGGATTGGGGCGACTAATGAAAAACTGTTTTTT. This sequence encodes CASSRIGATNEKLFF.

V usage is TRBV6-2 or TRBV6-3 and J usage is TRBJ1-1, with D possibly being TRBD1 (5 bases). The germline CDR1 and CDR2 sequences are MNHEY and SVGEGT. V was cut by 0 bases and J by 1 base, with 12 bases left in between. The length of the CDR3 is 16 residues. The CDR3 nucleotides are TGTGCCAGCAGTTACTCGACGGGACGGAGGAACACTGAAGCTTTCTTT. Its protein product is CASSYSTGRRNTEAFF.

This chain uses TRBV20-1 with TRBJ1-4; D is uncertain. CDR1 and CDR2 from the germline V gene are DFQATT and SNEGSKA (reference sequence). This CDR3 is built from 12 residues. V gave up 3 bases and J gave up 5 bases, with 7 bases separating them. The CDR3, as DNA: TGCAGTGCTAGTCGTCAGAATGAAAAACTGTTTTTT. Encoded protein: CSASRQNEKLFF.

This chain joins TRBV6-2 or TRBV6-3 and TRBJ1-1; a weak D match, TRBD1 (5 bases). Germline lookup yields CDR1 MNHEY and CDR2 SVGEGT. CDR3 length: 14 amino acids. V was trimmed by 7 bases and J by 0 bases, leaving 12 bases between them. In DNA form, the CDR3 reads TGTGCCAGCACCTATCGGGGCATGAACACTGAAGCTTTCTTT. Its translation is CASTYRGMNTEAFF.

The table lists this clonotype with many counts. The V call is TRBV6-1, the J call TRBJ1-2; 7 nucleotides line up with TRBD1. J was trimmed by 0 bases and V by 6 bases; bases with no gene match: 4. Germline CDR1 MNHNS, CDR2 SASEGT. The CDR3 extends over 14 amino acids. The CDR3 sequence: CASSPGQANYGYTF. The CDR3, as DNA: TGTGCCAGCAGCCCTGGACAGGCTAACTATGGCTACACCTTC.

Remarks on this clonotype: At one end the junction does not follow the germline gene, possibly because of a read error. The CDR3 nucleotides are TGTGCCAGCAGCCAGGACAGGGGAGAGACCCAGTACTTC. Amino acid sequence: CASSQDRGETQYF. V gene TRBV4-3 combines with J gene TRBJ2-5, with 9 bases aligning to TRBD1. The CDR3 is 13 residues long. Germline assignment: CDR1 LGHNA and CDR2 YSLEER.

This clonotype has a count of ten or more. This chain links TRBV5-1 with TRBJ1-2; possible D gene TRBD1, 6 bases. From germline, CDR1 is SGHRS and CDR2 YFSETQ. V dropped 2 bases and J dropped 4 bases, with 9 bases sitting between them. This CDR3 comprises 13 residues. The CDR3 DNA sequence: TGCGCCAGCAGCTTTAACAGGGCCTATGGCTACACCTTC. As protein: CASSFNRAYGYTF. The complete variable domain, with remaining parts taken from reference TRBV5-1 and TRBJ1-2, reads KAGVTQTPRYLIKTRGQQVTLSCSPISGHRSVSWYQQTPGQGLQFLFEYFSETQRNKGNFPGRFSGRQFSNSRSEMNVSTLELGDSALYLCASSFNRAYGYTFGSGTRLTVV.

The chain recombines TRBV6-5 with TRBJ1-2, with D perhaps TRBD1 (5 bases). Germline V lookup: CDR1 MNHEY, CDR2 SVGAGI. V was shortened by 1 base and J by 4 bases, with 13 bases between the two germline ends. The CDR3 length is 15 residues. The CDR3 DNA follows: TGTGCCAGCAGTTACTTAGCTGAGGGACCCTATGGCTACACCTTC. Its translation is CASSYLAEGPYGYTF.

DNA of the CDR3: TGCGCCAGCAGCCACCCTCGCAGGGGCGTGGAGAACACTGAAGCTTTCTTT. It yields the protein CASSHPRRGVENTEAFF. This rearrangement joins TRBV4-1 to TRBJ1-1; TRBD1 is a possible D gene (6 bases). Germline V gene sequence: CDR1 MGHRA, CDR2 YSYEKL. The CDR3 sequence is 17 residues long. Trimming cost V 3 bases and J 1 base, with 18 bases left between them.

The chain is built from TRBV12-3 or TRBV12-4 and TRBJ2-1; no firm D call. The CDR3 is made up of 15 amino acids. V was shortened by 6 bases and J by 3 bases, with 15 bases between the two germline ends. The CDR3 DNA reads as TGTGCCAGCAGCATCAGGACCCCAGGCTACAATGAGCAGTTCTTC. It encodes CASSIRTPGYNEQFF.

This clonotype showed up many times. The chain uses TRBV29-1 and TRBJ1-5; the D gene is possibly TRBD1 (6 bases). CDR1 and CDR2 (germline): SQVTM, ANQGSEA. This CDR3 is built from 15 residues. Trimming removed 4 bases at V and 0 bases at J, with 13 bases between. CDR3 amino acids: CSVVIQTGSNQPQHF. The CDR3 DNA follows: TGCAGCGTTGTAATACAGACAGGTAGCAATCAGCCCCAGCATTTT. Drawing the rest from reference TRBV29-1 and TRBJ1-5, the complete variable domain is SAVISQKPSRDICQRGTSLTIQCQVDSQVTMMFWYRQQPGQSLTLIATANQGSEATYESGFVIDKFPISRPNLTFSTLTVSNMSPEDSSIYLCSVVIQTGSNQPQHFGDGTRLSIL.

V gene TRBV12-3 or TRBV12-4 combines with J gene TRBJ2-1; D unclear. The germline V and J ends were trimmed by 3 bases and 7 bases, with 13 bases remaining between them. The CDR3 consists of 14 residues. The CDR3 DNA reads as TGTGCCAGCAGTTTTTTGGCTGATAAAAATGAGCAGTTCTTC. Translating gives CASSFLADKNEQFF.

This clonotype came up many times. This chain joins TRBV4-1 and TRBJ1-3; TRBD1 aligns across 11 bases. V shed 2 bases, J shed 4 bases, and the junction held 4 bases outside the gene matches. Germline V CDR1 and CDR2: MGHRA, YSYEKL. This CDR3 has 16 amino acids. The CDR3 coding sequence is TGCGCCAGCAGCCAAATGGACAGGGGGCCAGGAAACACCATATATTTT. It translates to CASSQMDRGPGNTIYF.

The chain carries TRBV30 and TRBJ2-4; 7 bases match TRBD2. The ends lost 5 bases at V and 0 bases at J; junction bases unmatched: 1. The length of the CDR3 is 13 residues. In germline, CDR1 is GTSNPN, CDR2 SVGIG (reference sequence). CDR3 in DNA: TGTGCCTGGGCGGGGGAAGCCAAAAACATTCAGTACTTC. Translation gives CAWAGEAKNIQYF.

The chain links TRBV5-1 to TRBJ2-7; D unclear. Germline lookup yields CDR1 SGHRS and CDR2 YFSETQ. This CDR3 is built from 16 residues. Trimming shortened V by 1 base and J by 4 bases, and 18 bases separated the two germline ends. The CDR3 DNA follows: TGCGCCAGCAGCTTGACATGGCCCGCGATCGGTTACGAGCAGTACTTC. Translating gives CASSLTWPAIGYEQYF.

V is TRBV2 and J is TRBJ1-5; D gene unclear. The CDR3 sequence is 15 residues long. Germline-derived CDR1 and CDR2 are SNHLY and FYNNEI. Trimming stripped 2 bases from V and 2 bases from J, with 10 bases between. CDR3 DNA sequence: TGTGCCAGCAGTGAATTAGCAGGTCGCAATCAGCCCCAGCATTTT. This encodes CASSELAGRNQPQHF.